The 8 T cell receptor beta chains below come from one sample, sequenced in a study of shared clonotypes between healthy human individuals. It was CD45RO-negative cells, positively selected for CCR7, that made up naive CD8 cells, with terminally differentiated effector memory CD45RA+ cells excluded. Produced via immunoSEQ multiplex PCR; TCRdb's table is partial and in-frame only. The table includes fewer than 1 million clones, 90% to 97% detected once. The sequenced material came from naive CD8+ T cells sorted from blood. The receptors shown here come from a man aged 25 to 45 in good health.

This clone occurred once. The chain uses TRBV6-5 and TRBJ1-1, with 7 positions matching TRBD1. From germline, CDR1 is MNHEY and CDR2 SVGAGI. The CDR3 totals 13 residues. The V and J ends lost 5 bases and 4 bases, in that order; junction bases with no gene match: 4. CDR3 coding DNA: TGTGCCAGCAGTAAGCCAGGGGGCACTGAAGCTTTCTTT. The encoded protein is CASSKPGGTEAFF.

In this sample, this clone turned up once. The chain links TRBV7-9 to TRBJ2-7, with D tentatively TRBD2 (6 bases). The ends were cut back, 1 base at V and 3 bases at J, with 13 bases in the middle. Germline CDR1 and CDR2: SEHNR and FQNEAQ (reference sequence). The CDR3 runs to 15 residues. In DNA, the CDR3 is TGTGCCAGCAGCTTAGAAGGGAGGCGATTCTACGAGCAGTACTTC. It specifies CASSLEGRRFYEQYF. The full variable domain, in which reference TRBV7-9 and TRBJ2-7 provide the parts outside the CDR3, is DTGVSQNPRHKITKRGQNVTFRCDPISEHNRLYWYRQTLGQGPEFLTYFQNEAQLEKSRLLSDRFSAERPKGSFSTLEIQRTEQGDSAMYLCASSLEGRRFYEQYFGPGTRLTVT.

CDR3 sequence: CASSLSGGTTTQYF. In nucleotides, the CDR3 is TGTGCCAGCAGTTTATCGGGGGGGACTACAACGCAGTATTTT. The genes are TRBV27 and TRBJ2-3, with TRBD2 matching 7 bases. V shed 0 bases and J 9 bases; nucleotides not matched to a gene: 6. Germline CDR1 MNHEY, CDR2 SMNVEV (reference sequence). The CDR3 sequence is 14 residues long.

The rearrangement uses TRBV4-1 and TRBJ2-3, with TRBD1 matching over 7 bases. CDR1 and CDR2 from the germline V gene are MGHRA and YSYEKL. The CDR3 sequence is 15 residues long. The V gene end was trimmed by 4 bases and the J gene end by 3 bases; junction bases not matched to a gene: 7. CDR3 region: CASSLQGTVTDTQYF. The DNA for the CDR3 is TGCGCCAGCAGCCTCCAAGGGACAGTGACAGATACGCAGTATTTT.

The chain couples TRBV11-2 to TRBJ2-7, with D tentatively TRBD2 (7 bases). V lost 0 bases and J 2 bases, leaving 11 bases between the germline ends. The V gene's germline CDR1 is SGHAT and CDR2 FQNNGV. The CDR3 totals 15 residues. As DNA, the CDR3 is TGTGCCAGCAGCTTAGACGCGGGGGACACCTACGAGCAGTACTTC. It translates to CASSLDAGDTYEQYF.

The V call is TRBV15, the J call TRBJ1-4; the match to TRBD1 covers 8 bases. Germline V lookup: CDR1 LNHNV, CDR2 YYDKDF (reference sequence). The CDR3 has 15 amino acids. V lost 0 bases, J lost 7 bases, and 4 bases stayed unmatched. DNA for the CDR3: TGTGCCACCAGCAGAGATGGGACAGGAGGTGAAAAACTGTTTTTT. Translated: CATSRDGTGGEKLFF.

V usage is TRBV11-2 and J usage is TRBJ2-7, with TRBD2 matching over 10 bases. The germline CDR1 and CDR2 sequences are SGHAT and FQNNGV. The V segment lost 1 base and the J segment 6 bases; nucleotides outside the gene matches: 6. This CDR3 is 15 amino acids long. The CDR3 protein is CASSLVASGRTEQYF. DNA for the CDR3: TGTGCCAGCAGCTTAGTGGCTAGCGGGAGAACCGAGCAGTACTTC. Filled out from reference TRBV11-2 and TRBJ2-7, the complete variable domain reads EAGVAQSPRYKIIEKRQSVAFWCNPISGHATLYWYQQILGQGPKLLIQFQNNGVVDDSQLPKDRFSAERLKGVDSTLKIQPAKLEDSAVYLCASSLVASGRTEQYFGPGTRLTVT.

V is TRBV7-9 and J is TRBJ2-3; the D gene could be TRBD1 or TRBD2 (6 bases each). Germline loops: CDR1 SEHNR, CDR2 FQNEAQ (reference sequence). The V end was cut by 4 bases, the J end by 2 bases, with 19 bases between. The CDR3 sequence is 17 residues long. CDR3 protein: CASSSFGGGGNTDTQYF. CDR3 DNA: TGTGCCAGCAGCTCATTTGGGGGCGGAGGGAACACAGATACGCAGTATTTT. The full variable domain, rest sourced from reference TRBV7-9 and TRBJ2-3, is DTGVSQNPRHKITKRGQNVTFRCDPISEHNRLYWYRQTLGQGPEFLTYFQNEAQLEKSRLLSDRFSAERPKGSFSTLEIQRTEQGDSAMYLCASSSFGGGGNTDTQYFGPGTRLTVL.